The T cell receptor (beta chain) described here comes from a study of cytomegalovirus exposure and HLA in healthy donors. General observations from the study: Many donors carried some public TCRs, although rarity characterized most TCR sequences. It was reported that TCR beta sequences correctly inferred the HLA-A and HLA-B alleles for most subjects.

There were likely unrecorded immune exposures, though donors were nominally healthy when sampled. The CDR3 has 13 residues. Germline-derived CDR1 and CDR2 are MNHEY and SMNVEV (reference sequence). With 6 bases removed from V and 2 bases from J, the gap between germline ends came to 11 bases. The PCR was carried out with 60 Vbeta primers and 13 Jbeta primers. Sequencing used immunoSEQ multiplex PCR; TCRdb keeps in-frame clones, though not all of them. The sample shows under 200,000 clones, around 88% of them seen only once. As to this clone: The target antigen is unknown.

This TCR was sampled from a woman in her late teens or twenties in good health and CMV-seronegative. The sequenced sample was PBMCs. The rearrangement joins TRBV27 to TRBJ2-7, with D unclear. CDR3 protein: CASSPGSAYEQYF. In DNA form, the CDR3 reads TGTGCCAGCAGCCCCGGGTCCGCCTACGAGCAGTACTTC.